A single sample gave rise to the 24 T cell receptor beta chains below, sequenced in a study of a mutant IDH1 vaccine in newly diagnosed glioma. Indicated time point: week 5, during vaccination. What each vaccine dose contained was 300 ug of mutant IDH1 20-mer peptide, accompanied by topical imiquimod. Data came from immunoSEQ multiplex PCR; TCRdb stores just in-frame clones and leaves some out. The sample consists of over 35,000 clones, about nine tenths of them appearing once. These TCRs are of unknown antigen specificity. Here the sequenced sample was PBMCs, taken from a glioma patient whose treatment included an IDH1 peptide vaccine. These receptors all come from a man in his fifties with glioma.

The chain links TRBV9 to TRBJ2-1, with D possibly TRBD2 on 6 matching bases. Germline V gene data show CDR1 as SGDLS and CDR2 as YYNGEE. CDR3 length: 15 amino acids. V was pared by 0 bases and J by 6 bases, with 13 bases between. The CDR3, as DNA: TGTGCCAGCAGCGTAGGCGACGGGAGTATCAATGAGCAGTTCTTC. It yields the protein CASSVGDGSINEQFF.

A single count supports this clone. The gene calls are TRBV28 and TRBJ1-1; possibly TRBD1 for D (5 bases). The CDR3 covers 11 residues. Between the trimmed V and J ends, which lost 10 bases and 2 bases, there was a span of 8 bases. The germline V gene encodes CDR1 MDHEN and CDR2 SYDVKM. The CDR3 DNA reads as TGTGCCACCACAGGAAACACTGAAGCTTTCTTT. The encoded protein is CATTGNTEAFF. Combining the CDR3 with reference TRBV28 and TRBJ1-1 gives the whole variable domain DVKVTQSSRYLVKRTGEKVFLECVQDMDHENMFWYRQDPGLGLRLIYFSYDVKMKEKGDIPEGYSVSREKKERFSLILESASTNQTSMYLCATTGNTEAFFGQGTRLTVV.

The V call is TRBV14, the J call TRBJ2-3; TRBD1 or TRBD2 may be the D gene (5 bases each). V gave up 0 bases and J gave up 9 bases, with 10 bases separating them. The CDR3 has 13 residues. Germline loops: CDR1 SGHDN, CDR2 FVKESK. CDR3 in DNA: TGTGCCAGCAGCCAAGAGGAATGGGGGACGCAGTATTTT. It encodes CASSQEEWGTQYF. Combining the CDR3 with reference TRBV14 and TRBJ2-3 gives the whole variable domain EAGVTQFPSHSVIEKGQTVTLRCDPISGHDNLYWYRRVMGKEIKFLLHFVKESKQDESGMPNNRFLAERTGGTYSTLKVQPAELEDSGVYFCASSQEEWGTQYFGPGTRLTVL.

The chain combines TRBV5-1 with TRBJ1-1; D unclear. This CDR3 is 14 amino acids long. Trimming left V 2 bases short and J 1 base short, with 9 bases between. Germline V gene sequence: CDR1 SGHRS, CDR2 YFSETQ. The CDR3 nucleotides read TGCGCCAGCAGCTTCGACAACCAGAACACTGAAGCTTTCTTT. Encoded protein: CASSFDNQNTEAFF.

This clone has only one observation. The rearrangement links TRBV19 to TRBJ1-5, with 7 bases lining up with TRBD1. Germline-derived CDR1 and CDR2 are LNHDA and SQIVND (reference sequence). With V trimmed by 0 bases and J by 2 bases, 7 bases remained unmatched. The CDR3 is 17 residues long. In DNA, the CDR3 is TGTGCCAGTAGTATAGACCGACAGGGATATGGCAATCAGCCCCAGCATTTT. It encodes CASSIDRQGYGNQPQHF.

This chain links TRBV11-2 with TRBJ2-7; D is unclear. Germline CDR1 reads SGHAT; CDR2 reads FQNNGV. The length of the CDR3 is 12 residues. V was trimmed by 1 base and J by 2 bases, leaving 3 bases between them. CDR3 sequence reads: CASSLAAYEQYF. CDR3 DNA: TGTGCCAGCAGCTTAGCGGCCTACGAGCAGTACTTC.

This clone was detected only once. V gene TRBV11-2 combines with J gene TRBJ1-2; 9 bases match TRBD1. There are 15 residues in the CDR3. The germline V gene encodes CDR1 SGHAT and CDR2 FQNNGV. V dropped 6 bases and J dropped 3; count of bases not matched to a gene: 8. CDR3 in amino acids: CASRKPGQGDYGYTF. Written as DNA, the CDR3 is TGTGCCAGCAGAAAGCCGGGACAGGGCGACTATGGCTACACCTTC.

V and J are TRBV19 and TRBJ2-5; maybe TRBD1 (6 bases). Trimming took 8 bases from V and 0 from J, leaving 10 bases between them. This CDR3 spans 13 amino acids. Germline CDR1 is LNHDA and CDR2 is SQIVND (reference sequence). The CDR3 nucleotides read TGTGCCAGTGCCGGACAGAACCAAGAGACCCAGTACTTC. It encodes CASAGQNQETQYF.

The CDR3 sequence: CASSGYEQYF. DNA for the CDR3: TGTGCCAGCAGCGGATACGAGCAGTACTTC. J is TRBJ2-7 and V is TRBV9; D call uncertain. Trimming stripped 3 bases from V and 4 bases from J, with 2 bases between. Germline CDR1 is SGDLS and CDR2 is YYNGEE. CDR3 size: 10 residues.

V usage is TRBV5-6 and J usage is TRBJ1-2; D is perhaps TRBD1 (6 bases). Trimming cost V 4 bases and J 4 bases, with 29 bases left between them. Germline CDR1 reads SGHDT; CDR2 reads YYEEEE. CDR3 length: 19 residues. The CDR3 coding sequence is TGTGCCAGCAGCCCGAAGGGGGGTGAATACAGGGCGAGTTTCTATGGCTACACCTTC. Translated: CASSPKGGEYRASFYGYTF.

V gene TRBV29-1 combines with J gene TRBJ1-1; D is uncertain. CDR1 is SQVTM, CDR2 ANQGSEA, per germline. The length of the CDR3 is 13 residues. The V end was cut by 3 bases, the J end by 1 base, with 9 bases between. CDR3 region: CSVDVRQNTEAFF. The CDR3 nucleotides read TGCAGCGTTGACGTCAGGCAGAACACTGAAGCTTTCTTT.

This rearrangement joins TRBV7-3 to TRBJ1-1; TRBD1 matches 8 bases. The CDR3 extends over 15 amino acids. CDR1 and CDR2 from the germline V gene are SGHTA and FQGTGA. The J segment lost 3 bases and the V segment lost 5 bases, leaving 8 bases of the junction unmatched. DNA for the CDR3: TGTGCCAGCAGCCCCGACAGGGGTAGCTACACTGAAGCTTTCTTT. Translating gives CASSPDRGSYTEAFF. Full variable domain (remainder filled in from reference TRBV7-3 and TRBJ1-1): GAGVSQTPSNKVTEKGKYVELRCDPISGHTALYWYRQSLGQGPEFLIYFQGTGAADDSGLPNDRFFAVRPEGSVSTLKIQRTERGDSAVYLCASSPDRGSYTEAFFGQGTRLTVV.

The chain uses TRBV18 and TRBJ2-7; perhaps D is TRBD1 or TRBD2 (5 bases each). Per germline, CDR1 KGHSH and CDR2 LQKENI. Trimming cost V 4 bases and J 7 bases, with 14 bases left between them. The CDR3 is made up of 13 amino acids. CDR3 sequence: CASSLRDANEQYF. The CDR3 coding sequence is TGTGCCAGCTCACTCCGGGACGCCAATGAGCAGTACTTC. Filled out from reference TRBV18 and TRBJ2-7, the complete variable domain reads NAGVMQNPRHLVRRRGQEARLRCSPMKGHSHVYWYRQLPEEGLKFMVYLQKENIIDESGMPKERFSAEFPKEGPSILRIQQVVRGDSAAYFCASSLRDANEQYFGPGTRLTVT.

The V and J genes are TRBV7-2 and TRBJ1-1, with no clear D. The CDR3 spans 13 residues. Trimming cost V 3 bases and J 1 base, with 6 bases left between them. From germline, CDR1 is SGHTA and CDR2 FQGNSA. CDR3 protein: CASSLSENTEAFF. In DNA form, the CDR3 reads TGTGCCAGCAGCTTGTCTGAGAACACTGAAGCTTTCTTT. The full variable domain, its missing parts supplied by reference TRBV7-2 and TRBJ1-1, is GAGVSQSPSNKVTEKGKDVELRCDPISGHTALYWYRQSLGQGLEFLIYFQGNSAPDKSGLPSDRFSAERTGGSVSTLTIQRTQQEDSAVYLCASSLSENTEAFFGQGTRLTVV.

The chain links TRBV5-6 to TRBJ2-2; 10 bases agree with TRBD1. Germline-derived CDR1 and CDR2 are SGHDT and YYEEEE. After removal of 5 bases from V and 6 bases from J, the junction contained 7 bases not matched to a gene. The CDR3 totals 15 residues. The CDR3 is CASRLTGTGAGELFF. The CDR3, as DNA: TGTGCCAGCAGACTAACCGGGACAGGGGCCGGGGAGCTGTTTTTT.

CDR3 coding DNA: TGCGCCAGCAGCGTAACAGGGAACACTGAAGCTTTCTTT. It translates to CASSVTGNTEAFF. The chain employs TRBV10-1 and TRBJ1-1; perhaps TRBD1 as D (5 bases). The length of the CDR3 is 13 residues. CDR1 WNHNN and CDR2 SYGVQD come from the germline V gene (reference sequence). The V end was cut by 6 bases, the J end by 1 base, with 9 bases between.

The chain carries TRBV7-9 and TRBJ1-4; possible D gene TRBD1, 5 bases. This CDR3 comprises 14 residues. Germline V gene data show CDR1 as SEHNR and CDR2 as FQNEAQ (reference sequence). Trimming cost V 5 bases and J 3 bases, with 10 bases left between them. This chain's CDR3 is CASSRDGPNEKLFF. The CDR3 coding sequence is TGTGCCAGCAGCCGGGACGGCCCTAATGAAAAACTGTTTTTT.

The rearrangement links TRBV20-1 to TRBJ2-5; unclear D gene. CDR3 length: 11 amino acids. V shed 3 bases and J shed 5 bases, with 7 bases lying between them. Germline V lookup: CDR1 DFQATT, CDR2 SNEGSKA (reference sequence). The CDR3 sequence: CSARGEETQYF. In DNA form, the CDR3 reads TGCAGTGCTAGGGGTGAGGAGACCCAGTACTTC.

The chain joins TRBV6-5 to TRBJ2-3; D may be TRBD2 (5 bases). Germline V gives CDR1 MNHEY, CDR2 SVGAGI. The ends were cut back, 5 bases at V and 5 bases at J, with 14 bases in the middle. This CDR3 is built from 14 residues. CDR3 region: CASSGGPRRDTQYF. The CDR3 bases are TGTGCCAGCAGTGGAGGCCCTCGTAGAGATACGCAGTATTTT.

The chain recombines TRBV5-4 with TRBJ2-5; a weak D match, TRBD1 (6 bases). Trimming cost V 0 bases and J 3 bases, with 12 bases left between them. Germline loops: CDR1 SGHNT, CDR2 YYREEE (reference sequence). The CDR3 has 15 amino acids. The CDR3 sequence: CASSLEYSGEETQYF. Here the CDR3 DNA reads TGTGCCAGCAGCTTGGAGTATTCAGGGGAAGAGACCCAGTACTTC.

The chain couples TRBV5-4 to TRBJ2-5; the D gene is possibly TRBD1 (6 bases). This CDR3 is 15 amino acids long. Germline CDR1 reads SGHNT; CDR2 reads YYREEE (reference sequence). The V and J ends lost 4 bases and 5 bases respectively, with 18 bases between them. CDR3 sequence: CASSIRGRQGETQYF. The DNA for the CDR3 is TGTGCCAGCAGCATAAGGGGGAGACAAGGGGAGACCCAGTACTTC.

The rearrangement joins TRBV28 to TRBJ2-6; 9 bases are a match to TRBD1. The V and J ends lost 3 bases and 0 bases, in that order; junction bases with no gene match: 21. CDR3 size: 23 residues. CDR1 is MDHEN and CDR2 is SYDVKM in the germline V gene. The CDR3 coding sequence is TGTGCCAGCAGTTTCGTATTTGACAGGACAGGGGCTACCGGGGGCTCTGGGGCCAACGTCCTGACTTTC. It translates to CASSFVFDRTGATGGSGANVLTF.

This chain's CDR3 is CASSQARGTEAFF. The CDR3 DNA reads TGTGCCAGCAGCCAGGCCCGGGGCACTGAAGCTTTCTTT. The rearrangement uses TRBV6-4 and TRBJ1-1; D gene uncertain. V lost 6 bases to trimming and J lost 4 bases, with 12 bases between them. The CDR3 length is 13 residues. CDR1 is MRHNA and CDR2 is SNTAGT in the germline V gene.

This chain links TRBV29-1 with TRBJ1-2, with D uncertain. Looked up from germline, CDR1 is SQVTM and CDR2 is ANQGSEA. V was shortened by 4 bases and J by 8 bases, with 20 bases between the two germline ends. CDR3 length equals 14 residues. The CDR3 sequence: CSVGAGLPSEGYTF. CDR3 in DNA: TGCAGCGTTGGGGCAGGACTCCCATCGGAAGGCTACACCTTC.